One sample yielded the 17 T cell receptor beta chains listed below, sequenced in a study of T cell responses to AZD1222 COVID-19 vaccine. The method was immunoSEQ multiplex PCR; TCRdb's version includes in-frame clones alone and lacks a portion of them. The repertoire holds about 89,000 clones, with around nine tenths as singletons. This sample comprised peripheral blood, obtained on day 0 of MenACWY control vaccination. The receptors shown here come from an adult in good health.

In this sample, this clone turned up once. The V and J genes are TRBV18 and TRBJ1-6, with 7 bases matching TRBD1. V dropped 5 bases and J dropped 7; count of bases not matched to a gene: 8. The CDR3 loop spans 15 amino acids. Germline loops: CDR1 KGHSH, CDR2 LQKENI. The CDR3 is CASSAGGQANSPLHF. In DNA, the CDR3 is TGTGCCAGCTCAGCAGGCGGACAGGCAAATTCACCCCTCCACTTT.

The V gene is TRBV24-1, the J gene TRBJ1-1; D might be TRBD1 (6 bases). Germline V CDR1 and CDR2: KGHDR, SFDVKD. The CDR3 loop spans 16 amino acids. Trimming took off 2 bases at V and 6 bases at J, with 18 bases between the two ends. The chain's CDR3 is CATSDSPGLPGAEAFF. The CDR3 coding sequence is TGTGCCACCAGTGATTCCCCGGGTCTTCCAGGGGCTGAAGCTTTCTTT.

The chain carries TRBV5-1 and TRBJ1-2; the D gene is possibly TRBD1 (5 bases). The CDR3 loop spans 14 amino acids. Germline V gene data show CDR1 as SGHRS and CDR2 as YFSETQ. V was pared by 1 base and J by 0 bases, with 7 bases between. This CDR3 reads CASSLTGANYGYTF. The CDR3, as DNA: TGCGCCAGCAGCTTGACAGGAGCTAACTATGGCTACACCTTC. The full variable domain, its missing parts supplied by reference TRBV5-1 and TRBJ1-2, is KAGVTQTPRYLIKTRGQQVTLSCSPISGHRSVSWYQQTPGQGLQFLFEYFSETQRNKGNFPGRFSGRQFSNSRSEMNVSTLELGDSALYLCASSLTGANYGYTFGSGTRLTVV.

This rearrangement joins TRBV4-3 to TRBJ2-7, with 7 bases that match TRBD2. The length of the CDR3 is 17 residues. Germline lookup yields CDR1 LGHNA and CDR2 YSLEER. V was clipped by 0 bases and J by 0 bases; unmatched bases: 8. The CDR3 spells CASSQDIASGDSYEQYF. The CDR3, as DNA: TGCGCCAGCAGCCAAGATATAGCGAGCGGGGACTCCTACGAGCAGTACTTC.

This rearrangement joins TRBV15 to TRBJ1-1, with unresolved D. Germline V gene sequence: CDR1 LNHNV, CDR2 YYDKDF (reference sequence). V was cut by 0 bases and J by 6 bases, with 2 bases left in between. CDR3 size: 11 residues. The CDR3 DNA sequence: TGTGCCACCAGCAGAGAACCTGAAGCTTTCTTT. Translation: CATSREPEAFF.

This chain uses TRBV24-1 with TRBJ2-3; tentatively, D is TRBD2 (6 bases). Germline CDR1 reads KGHDR; CDR2 reads SFDVKD. CDR3 length equals 14 residues. V lost 9 bases to trimming and J lost 3 bases, with 15 bases between them. CDR3 protein: CATRRGAGTDTQYF. CDR3 coding DNA: TGTGCCACCCGCCGGGGAGCGGGTACAGATACGCAGTATTTT.

The chain combines TRBV20-1 with TRBJ1-1; no clear D gene. The CDR3 sequence is 10 residues long. Germline CDR1 DFQATT, CDR2 SNEGSKA (reference sequence). Trimming pared 3 bases from V and 8 bases from J, leaving 7 bases between. CDR3 protein: CSASGREAFF. In DNA form, the CDR3 reads TGCAGTGCTAGTGGCCGGGAAGCTTTCTTT.

CDR3 nucleotides: TGTGCCAGCAGTGAATCAGGGAGTTCCTACGAGCAGTACTTC. It specifies CASSESGSSYEQYF. The chain is built from TRBV6-1 and TRBJ2-7, with D tentatively TRBD1 or TRBD2 (5 bases each). Trimming removed 2 bases at V and 1 base at J, with 9 bases between. Germline CDR1 and CDR2: MNHNS and SASEGT. This CDR3 contains 14 residues.

The sample holds one count of this clone. The chain links TRBV6-4 to TRBJ2-3; 10 positions agree with TRBD2. CDR1 and CDR2 from the germline V gene are MRHNA and SNTAGT. The V segment lost 6 bases and the J segment 5 bases; nucleotides outside the gene matches: 8. This CDR3 has 15 amino acids. The CDR3 here is CASRELAGTGDTQYF. The CDR3 DNA sequence: TGTGCCAGCAGGGAACTAGCGGGGACGGGAGATACGCAGTATTTT.

The rearrangement joins TRBV5-1 to TRBJ1-2; D remains unclear. Trimming removed 0 bases from V and 5 bases from J, with 17 bases in between. The germline V gene has CDR1 SGHRS and CDR2 YFSETQ. This CDR3 is 16 amino acids long. CDR3 sequence: CASSLVWRPEVYGYTF. The CDR3 DNA reads TGCGCCAGCAGCTTGGTCTGGAGACCAGAGGTTTATGGCTACACCTTC.

The chain has TRBV15 and TRBJ1-3, with D possibly matching TRBD1 (5 bases). Germline values: CDR1 LNHNV, CDR2 YYDKDF (reference sequence). CDR3 length: 15 amino acids. V lost 0 bases and J 2 bases, leaving 8 bases between the germline ends. The CDR3 DNA sequence: TGTGCCACCAGCAGAGATCCAGGGCCTGGAAACACCATATATTTT. Its protein product is CATSRDPGPGNTIYF.

The V and J genes are TRBV11-2 and TRBJ1-6, with D uncertain. The CDR3 length is 13 residues. Germline CDR1 is SGHAT and CDR2 is FQNNGV. V lost 1 base and J lost 11, with 9 bases in between. The CDR3 bases are TGTGCCAGCAGCTTAGTTCAAGTCGCACCCCTCCACTTT. Translation gives CASSLVQVAPLHF.

The CDR3 nucleotides are TGTGCCAGCAGTCGCGACGGCCGGAATTCACCCCTCCACTTT. This encodes CASSRDGRNSPLHF. The chain has TRBV6-5 and TRBJ1-6, with D unresolved. V was pared by 5 bases and J by 7 bases, with 12 bases between. CDR3 length: 14 residues. The germline CDR1 and CDR2 sequences are MNHEY and SVGAGI.

This sequence joins TRBV7-3 and TRBJ1-6, with TRBD1 matching over 9 bases. Germline CDR1 is SGHTA and CDR2 is FQGTGA. The CDR3 has 15 residues. The V and J ends lost 5 bases and 10 bases, in that order; junction bases with no gene match: 9. In DNA, the CDR3 is TGTGCCAGCAGCGAATCGGGACAGGGTGGATCACCCCTCCACTTT. The encoded protein is CASSESGQGGSPLHF.

The genes are TRBV5-4 and TRBJ2-7; either TRBD1 or TRBD2 may supply D (5 bases each). This CDR3 has 15 residues. Germline V gene data show CDR1 as SGHNT and CDR2 as YYREEE (reference sequence). Trimming shortened V by 4 bases and J by 0 bases, and 14 bases separated the two germline ends. CDR3 DNA: TGTGCCAGCAGCCCTGGGACCCGGAGCTCCTACGAGCAGTACTTC. Translated: CASSPGTRSSYEQYF.

This chain uses TRBV7-9 with TRBJ1-4; a possible D gene is TRBD1 (5 bases). The CDR3 totals 15 residues. V dropped 4 bases and J dropped 4 bases, with 13 bases sitting between them. Germline V gene lookup returns CDR1 SEHNR and CDR2 FQNEAQ (reference sequence). CDR3 sequence (DNA): TGTGCCAGCAGCTCCCCGGACACCGATAATGAAAAACTGTTTTTT. Translation gives CASSSPDTDNEKLFF.

The chain employs TRBV2 and TRBJ1-6; 8 bases match TRBD1. Germline V lookup: CDR1 SNHLY, CDR2 FYNNEI. The CDR3 is made up of 16 amino acids. V dropped 3 bases and J dropped 6; count of bases not matched to a gene: 7. CDR3 loop: CASSDGTGGFNSPLHF. CDR3 coding DNA: TGTGCCAGCAGTGACGGGACAGGAGGATTTAATTCACCCCTCCACTTT.